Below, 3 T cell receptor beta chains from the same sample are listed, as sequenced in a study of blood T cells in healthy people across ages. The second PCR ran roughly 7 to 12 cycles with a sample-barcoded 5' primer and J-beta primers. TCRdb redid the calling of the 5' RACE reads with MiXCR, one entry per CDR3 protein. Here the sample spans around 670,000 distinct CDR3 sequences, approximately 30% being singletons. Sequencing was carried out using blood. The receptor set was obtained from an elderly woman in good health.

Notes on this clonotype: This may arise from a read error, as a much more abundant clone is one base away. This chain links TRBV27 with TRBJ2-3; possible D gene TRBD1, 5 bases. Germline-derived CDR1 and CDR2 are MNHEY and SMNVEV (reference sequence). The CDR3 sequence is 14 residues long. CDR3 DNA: TGTGCCAGTCAACGACAGTGGGGCACAGATACGCGGTATTTT. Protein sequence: CASQRQWGTDTRYF.

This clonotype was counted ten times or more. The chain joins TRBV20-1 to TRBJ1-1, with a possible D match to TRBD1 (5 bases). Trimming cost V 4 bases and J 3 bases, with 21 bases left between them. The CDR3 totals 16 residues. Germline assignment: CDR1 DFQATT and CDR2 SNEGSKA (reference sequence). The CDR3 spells CSATPLQEIRDTEAFF. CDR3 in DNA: TGCAGTGCTACTCCACTACAGGAAATCAGGGACACTGAAGCTTTCTTT.

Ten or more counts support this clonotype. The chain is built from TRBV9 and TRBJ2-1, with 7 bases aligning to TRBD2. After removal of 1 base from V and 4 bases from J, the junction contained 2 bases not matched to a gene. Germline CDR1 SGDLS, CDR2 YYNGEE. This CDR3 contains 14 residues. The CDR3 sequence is CASSVRGGYNEQFF. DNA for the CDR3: TGTGCCAGCAGCGTACGGGGAGGGTACAATGAGCAGTTCTTC.